The 12 T cell receptor beta chains below were found in one sample sequenced in a study of T cell responses to AZD1222 COVID-19 vaccine. The assay was immunoSEQ multiplex PCR, and TCRdb's table has in-frame clones only and misses some. The repertoire includes about 98,000 clones, more than 70% of them detected once, and about a sixth sits in the top ten. Sequencing used peripheral blood, obtained on day 0 of AZD1222 vaccination. These receptors were obtained from an adult in good health.

This sequence joins TRBV15 and TRBJ1-3; maybe TRBD1 (5 bases). Trimming pared 0 bases from V and 3 bases from J, leaving 27 bases between. Germline values: CDR1 LNHNV, CDR2 YYDKDF (reference sequence). The CDR3 consists of 21 residues. CDR3 coding DNA: TGTGCCACCAGCAGAGATCTGGCAAGTCGTTTAGTAGCCGGACATGGAAACACCATATATTTT. The encoded protein is CATSRDLASRLVAGHGNTIYF.

V gene TRBV4-2 combines with J gene TRBJ2-1; weak D call: TRBD2 (5 bases). V was shortened by 2 bases and J by 0 bases, with 14 bases between the two germline ends. This CDR3 region has 17 residues. The germline V gene encodes CDR1 LGHNA and CDR2 YNFKEQ. In nucleotides, the CDR3 is TGTGCCAGCAGCCAACAACACAGCGGCAGCTCCTACAATGAGCAGTTCTTC. Translation gives CASSQQHSGSSYNEQFF.

V gene TRBV15 combines with J gene TRBJ1-3, with D hard to call. The CDR3 totals 16 residues. V lost 0 bases, J lost 4 bases, and 13 bases lay in between. Germline CDR1 is LNHNV and CDR2 is YYDKDF (reference sequence). The CDR3 coding sequence is TGTGCCACCAGCAGAGATTTTGGGGTGGAAGGAAACACCATATATTTT. It yields the protein CATSRDFGVEGNTIYF.

This clone was counted between two and nine times. This chain links TRBV19 with TRBJ1-1; unclear D gene. This CDR3 has 13 amino acids. CDR1 LNHDA and CDR2 SQIVND come from the germline V gene (reference sequence). Between the trimmed V and J ends, which lost 11 bases and 0 bases, there was a span of 13 bases. This CDR3 reads CASAAEMNTEAFF. Here the CDR3 DNA reads TGTGCCTCAGCGGCAGAGATGAACACTGAAGCTTTCTTT.

The rearrangement links TRBV4-3 to TRBJ2-4; 12 positions match TRBD2. Germline V gives CDR1 LGHNA, CDR2 YSLEER. The CDR3 has 15 amino acids. J gave up 7 bases and V 0 bases, and 1 base lay outside the gene matches. The DNA for the CDR3 is TGCGCCAGCAGCCAAGATACTAGCGGGGGGAACATTCAGTACTTC. Its protein product is CASSQDTSGGNIQYF.

The V and J genes are TRBV7-9 and TRBJ1-5; no firm D call. The V end lost 6 bases, the J end lost 6 bases, and 18 bases lay between the germline ends. CDR1 is SEHNR and CDR2 is FQNEAQ in the germline V gene (reference sequence). This CDR3 is 15 amino acids long. This CDR3 is CASSSDPVMAQPQHF. In DNA, the CDR3 is TGTGCCAGCAGTTCGGATCCGGTGATGGCTCAGCCCCAGCATTTT.

J is TRBJ2-6 and V is TRBV7-2, with D uncertain. Germline loops: CDR1 SGHTA, CDR2 FQGNSA. The CDR3 has 13 amino acids. Deletions cut 0 bases from V and 3 bases from J, with 0 bases between. For the CDR3, the DNA is TGTGCCAGCAGCTTAGCTGGGGCCAACGTCCTGACTTTC. The encoded protein is CASSLAGANVLTF.

The V call is TRBV3-1 (or the pseudogene TRBV3-2), the J call TRBJ1-1; D gene uncertain. Germline lookup yields CDR1 LGHDT and CDR2 YNNKEL (reference sequence). V lost 4 bases to trimming and J lost 1 base, with 7 bases between them. The CDR3 consists of 13 residues. The CDR3 loop reads CASSRKENTEAFF. CDR3 coding DNA: TGTGCCAGCAGCCGGAAGGAGAACACTGAAGCTTTCTTT.

This clone was seen repeatedly, ten times or more. This chain links TRBV10-3 with TRBJ2-2, with 7 nucleotides matching TRBD1. CDR1 is ENHRY, CDR2 SYGVKD, per germline. There are 15 residues in the CDR3. J was trimmed by 4 bases and V by 3 bases; bases with no gene match: 5. CDR3 residues: CAISDKGAPTGELFF. The CDR3, as DNA: TGTGCCATCAGTGACAAGGGGGCGCCCACCGGGGAGCTGTTTTTT.

The CDR3 DNA reads TGTGCCAGCAGTGCGCCTTCTCTCGGTGGCTACACCTTC. It specifies CASSAPSLGGYTF. This sequence joins TRBV25-1 and TRBJ1-2; D not resolved. The germline V gene has CDR1 MGHDK and CDR2 SYGVNS. Between the trimmed V and J ends, which lost 4 bases and 7 bases, there was a span of 13 bases. This CDR3 region has 13 residues.

The CDR3 protein is CASSPGQELGINTEAFF. CDR3 nucleotides: TGTGCCAGCAGCCCCGGACAGGAGTTAGGTATCAACACTGAAGCTTTCTTT. The V and J genes are TRBV7-2 and TRBJ1-1; 7 positions agree with TRBD1. V was clipped by 5 bases and J by 2 bases; unmatched bases: 14. The CDR3 has 17 amino acids. Germline assignment: CDR1 SGHTA and CDR2 FQGNSA.

V and J are TRBV6-5 and TRBJ1-4; possible D gene TRBD1, 5 bases. V lost 0 bases and J lost 8, with 16 bases in between. The CDR3 sequence is 16 residues long. CDR1 is MNHEY, CDR2 SVGAGI, per germline. The CDR3 coding sequence is TGTGCCAGCAGTTACTCGCAGGAACCACGGGGGGAAAAACTGTTTTTT. Translation gives CASSYSQEPRGEKLFF.